These 32 T cell receptor beta chains were sequenced from one sample in a study of T cells in Graves' hyperthyroidism and ophthalmopathy. TCR beta CDR3 regions were amplified from RNA. RT-PCR in the first round (using the HTBI primer set) targeted the TCR CDR3. TCRdb processed the multiplex PCR reads anew with MiXCR; each CDR3 protein has one entry. Counted here are more than 300,000 distinct CDR3 sequences, approximately 18% occurring once; the ten biggest clones make up 34%. The sequenced sample consisted of blood. All receptors come from a woman in her thirties with Graves' hyperthyroidism that later progressed to Graves' ophthalmopathy.

V gene TRBV2 combines with J gene TRBJ2-7; D gene unclear. The CDR3 contains 13 residues. Looked up from germline, CDR1 is SNHLY and CDR2 is FYNNEI. The ends were cut back, 1 base at V and 2 bases at J, with 6 bases in the middle. The CDR3 nucleotides read TGTGCCAGCAGTGAAGAGTTTACCTACGAGCAGTACTTC. Translation gives CASSEEFTYEQYF.

This clonotype was seen many times. J is TRBJ1-5 and V is TRBV3-1; no definite D call. The CDR3 runs 13 residues. The germline CDR1 and CDR2 sequences are LGHDT and YNNKEL (reference sequence). V was cut by 1 base and J by 3 bases, with 4 bases left in between. Here the CDR3 reads CASSQALNQPQHF. The DNA of the CDR3 is TGTGCCAGCAGCCAAGCTCTCAATCAGCCCCAGCATTTT.

This clonotype occurred many times. The chain carries TRBV5-1 and TRBJ2-5, with 7 bases aligning to TRBD2. The CDR3 is 13 amino acids. CDR1 is SGHRS, CDR2 YFSETQ, per germline. V lost 7 bases, J lost 5 bases, and 8 bases stayed unmatched. The CDR3 sequence: CASRSRAGETQYF. CDR3 nucleotide sequence: TGCGCCAGCCGTTCTAGAGCGGGGGAGACCCAGTACTTC.

This clonotype was picked up many times. This chain connects TRBV18 to TRBJ2-1, with D unclear. The CDR3 has 15 amino acids. Germline assignment: CDR1 KGHSH and CDR2 LQKENI. The V gene lost 0 bases and the J gene lost 5 bases, with 11 bases spanning the gap. As DNA, the CDR3 is TGTGCCAGCTCACCACCGGCCCGGGTGAACAATGAGCAGTTCTTC. Translation: CASSPPARVNNEQFF. Using reference TRBV18 and TRBJ2-1 for the parts outside the CDR3, the full variable domain is NAGVMQNPRHLVRRRGQEARLRCSPMKGHSHVYWYRQLPEEGLKFMVYLQKENIIDESGMPKERFSAEFPKEGPSILRIQQVVRGDSAAYFCASSPPARVNNEQFFGPGTRLTVL.

The chain carries TRBV11-2 and TRBJ2-1, with 11 bases aligning to TRBD2. The CDR3 is 18 amino acids. V shed 2 bases, J shed 2 bases, and the junction held 8 bases outside the gene matches. Germline V gene data show CDR1 as SGHAT and CDR2 as FQNNGV. The CDR3 DNA sequence: TGTGCCAGCAGCTTAATAGCGGGGGGGATCATTACCTACAATGAGCAGTTCTTC. Encoded protein: CASSLIAGGIITYNEQFF.

This clonotype was picked up a small number of times. The chain links TRBV28 to TRBJ1-3; D call uncertain. Trimming took 1 base from V and 1 from J, leaving 5 bases between them. From germline, CDR1 is MDHEN and CDR2 SYDVKM. This CDR3 is built from 14 residues. The DNA for the CDR3 is TGTGCCAGCAGTTTATTCAGTTCTGGAAACACCATATATTTT. Protein product: CASSLFSSGNTIYF.

This clonotype was recorded many times. The chain is built from TRBV7-6 and TRBJ2-1; 8 bases fit TRBD1. The CDR3 consists of 16 residues. The germline V gene encodes CDR1 SGHVS and CDR2 FNYEAQ. J was trimmed by 3 bases and V by 3 bases; bases with no gene match: 7. CDR3 bases: TGTGCCAGCAGCTTCGAGACAGGGGCTCTCTACAATGAGCAGTTCTTC. Its translation: CASSFETGALYNEQFF. The variable domain in full, with the rest retrieved from reference TRBV7-6 and TRBJ2-1, is GAGVSQSPRYKVTKRGQDVALRCDPISGHVSLYWYRQALGQGPEFLTYFNYEAQQDKSGLPNDRFSAERPEGSISTLTIQRTEQRDSAMYRCASSFETGALYNEQFFGPGTRLTVL.

This clonotype appeared a few times. This chain links TRBV9 with TRBJ2-1, with D perhaps matching TRBD1 or TRBD2 (5 bases each). The CDR3 spans 16 residues. With 2 bases removed from V and 7 bases from J, the gap between germline ends came to 19 bases. Germline-derived CDR1 and CDR2 are SGDLS and YYNGEE. The CDR3 reads CASSVEKGEGLNEQFF. For the CDR3, the DNA is TGTGCCAGCAGCGTTGAGAAGGGAGAGGGGTTGAATGAGCAGTTCTTC.

This clonotype was found a few times. This chain joins TRBV20-1 and TRBJ2-7; 9 bases are shared with TRBD1. V shed 6 bases, J shed 1 base, and the junction held 4 bases outside the gene matches. The CDR3 is 13 residues long. CDR1 is DFQATT and CDR2 is SNEGSKA in the germline V gene (reference sequence). This chain's CDR3 is CSAGTGQSYEQYF. The CDR3 DNA reads TGCAGTGCCGGGACAGGGCAATCCTACGAGCAGTACTTC.

There are many counts of this clonotype. This chain links TRBV3-1 with TRBJ2-1; 9 positions agree with TRBD2. CDR3 length: 15 residues. V lost 8 bases, J lost 4 bases, and 9 bases stayed unmatched. Germline CDR1 LGHDT, CDR2 YNNKEL (reference sequence). This CDR3 reads CASRGSGSSYNEQFF. The CDR3 DNA reads as TGTGCCAGCCGAGGTAGCGGGAGTTCGTACAATGAGCAGTTCTTC.

The chain employs TRBV6-1 and TRBJ2-2, with 9 bases that match TRBD1. With 10 bases clipped from V and 5 bases from J, the junction kept 8 bases outside the gene matches. From germline, CDR1 is MNHNS and CDR2 SASEGT. This CDR3 region has 14 residues. CDR3 sequence reads: CATRTGAYTGELFF. CDR3 DNA: TGTGCCACAAGGACAGGGGCATATACCGGGGAGCTGTTTTTT.

This clonotype was detected ten times or more. The V and J genes are TRBV3-1 and TRBJ2-7; no firm D call. The germline V and J ends were trimmed by 1 base and 5 bases, with 12 bases remaining between them. In germline, CDR1 is LGHDT, CDR2 YNNKEL (reference sequence). The CDR3 sequence is 14 residues long. Here the CDR3 reads CASSQVGVGDEQYF. DNA of the CDR3: TGTGCCAGCAGCCAAGTAGGCGTGGGCGACGAGCAGTACTTC.

This clonotype was seen a few times. The chain's CDR3 is CASRGVGGNQPQHF. CDR3 nucleotide sequence: TGTGCCAGCAGGGGGGTAGGCGGCAATCAGCCCCAGCATTTT. This chain links TRBV2 with TRBJ1-5, with a tentative D call TRBD1 (5 bases). The germline V gene encodes CDR1 SNHLY and CDR2 FYNNEI. The V end was cut by 6 bases, the J end by 2 bases, with 11 bases between. The CDR3 sequence is 14 residues long.

This clonotype was counted ten times or more. The chain is built from TRBV6-1 and TRBJ1-5; D is ambiguous. CDR3 length: 14 residues. V was pared by 6 bases and J by 5 bases, with 14 bases between. Germline assignment: CDR1 MNHNS and CDR2 SASEGT. The CDR3 DNA follows: TGTGCCAGCAGCTACACATGGAAGGATCAGCCCCAGCATTTT. This sequence encodes CASSYTWKDQPQHF.

This clonotype was seen many times. The CDR3 here is CSARPFLAGTETQYF. As DNA, the CDR3 is TGCAGTGCTAGGCCGTTCCTAGCGGGAACAGAGACCCAGTACTTC. J is TRBJ2-5 and V is TRBV20-1, with 9 bases matching TRBD2. The CDR3 totals 15 residues. The trim removed 3 bases at V and 4 bases at J, leaving 9 bases unmatched. Per germline, CDR1 DFQATT and CDR2 SNEGSKA (reference sequence).

A word on this clonotype: A much more abundant neighbour one base away suggests this may be a read error. The chain couples TRBV30 to TRBJ2-2, with a tentative D call TRBD2 (5 bases). Per the germline V gene, CDR1 is GTSNPN and CDR2 is SVGIG (reference sequence). The length of the CDR3 is 13 residues. The CDR3 sequence is CAWSYSVTGELSF. The CDR3 coding sequence is TGTGCCTGGAGTTACAGTGTCACCGGGGAGCTGTCTTTT.

V is TRBV3-1 and J is TRBJ1-2, with D possibly matching TRBD1 (5 bases). CDR3 size: 13 residues. The germline gives CDR1 LGHDT, CDR2 YNNKEL (reference sequence). Between the trimmed V and J ends, which lost 4 bases and 6 bases, there was a span of 12 bases. Here the CDR3 reads CASSLPGQDGYTF. Here the CDR3 DNA reads TGTGCCAGCAGCCTGCCGGGGCAGGATGGCTACACCTTC. The full variable domain, its missing parts supplied by reference TRBV3-1 and TRBJ1-2, is DTAVSQTPKYLVTQMGNDKSIKCEQNLGHDTMYWYKQDSKKFLKIMFSYNNKELIINETVPNRFSPKSPDKAHLNLHINSLELGDSAVYFCASSLPGQDGYTFGSGTRLTVV.

This chain joins TRBV28 and TRBJ2-1; TRBD2 agrees at 14 bases. The CDR3 runs to 21 residues. Germline trimming cut 6 bases from V and 0 bases from J; bases unmatched to any gene: 16. CDR1 is MDHEN, CDR2 SYDVKM, per germline. The CDR3 reads CASSLGRTGGTSGSSYNEQFF. The CDR3, as DNA: TGTGCCAGCAGCCTCGGCCGGACAGGCGGGACTAGCGGGAGCTCCTACAATGAGCAGTTCTTC.

This clonotype was seen many times. The rearrangement links TRBV6-1 to TRBJ1-2, with D hard to call. This CDR3 has 11 residues. Germline V gene sequence: CDR1 MNHNS, CDR2 SASEGT. Trimming shortened V by 7 bases and J by 6 bases, and 9 bases separated the two germline ends. In nucleotides, the CDR3 is TGTGCCAGCACTACTTATAATGGCTACACCTTC. It is translated as CASTTYNGYTF.

This clonotype has a count of ten or more. V and J are TRBV18 and TRBJ1-1; TRBD1 aligns across 8 bases. The CDR3 covers 13 residues. CDR1 KGHSH and CDR2 LQKENI come from the germline V gene. Trimming removed 8 bases from V and 1 base from J; junction bases left unmatched: 3. DNA for the CDR3: TGTGCCAGCGGGACAGGAAGGAACACTGAAGCTTTCTTT. Encoded protein: CASGTGRNTEAFF.

J is TRBJ1-5 and V is TRBV24-1; D is unclear. This CDR3 has 14 amino acids. Germline CDR1 reads KGHDR; CDR2 reads SFDVKD. The ends were cut back, 5 bases at V and 3 bases at J, with 10 bases in the middle. Here the CDR3 DNA reads TGTGCCACCAGTGTGGGTTTTGACAATCAGCCCCAGCATTTT. This translates into CATSVGFDNQPQHF.

On this clonotype itself: This may stem from a read error, because a much larger clone lies one nucleotide away. CDR3 DNA: TGCGCCAGCAGCCCCCCAGGGAGCGAGGGGATTTACGAGCAGTACTTC. It codes for CASSPPGSEGIYEQYF. This chain links TRBV4-1 with TRBJ2-7, with D perhaps given as TRBD1 or TRBD2 (5 bases each). CDR3 length: 16 amino acids. Trimming cost V 4 bases and J 4 bases, with 20 bases left between them. Germline lookup yields CDR1 MGHRA and CDR2 YSYEKL.

This clonotype appeared many times. This chain joins TRBV11-1 and TRBJ1-1; D gene unclear. The germline V gene has CDR1 SGHAT and CDR2 FQDESV (reference sequence). Trimming took 2 bases from V and 3 from J, leaving 13 bases between them. CDR3 length: 15 amino acids. The CDR3 sequence is CASSLRSIVDTEAFF. CDR3 in DNA: TGTGCCAGCAGCTTAAGGAGTATCGTGGACACTGAAGCTTTCTTT.

CDR3 amino acids: CASSQVHTSAGRAYEQYF. As DNA, the CDR3 is TGCGCCAGCAGCCAAGTACATACCTCGGCAGGGAGGGCCTACGAGCAGTACTTC. The genes are TRBV4-1 and TRBJ2-7; 7 bases are a match to TRBD2. CDR1 and CDR2 (germline): MGHRA, YSYEKL. CDR3 length: 18 residues. Trimming took 1 base from V and 2 from J; bases not matched to a gene: 14.

This clonotype was found a few times. V gene TRBV28 combines with J gene TRBJ2-2; 8 bases are a match to TRBD1. CDR1 MDHEN and CDR2 SYDVKM come from the germline V gene. V dropped 3 bases and J dropped 1; count of bases not matched to a gene: 7. CDR3 size: 17 residues. The CDR3 here is CASSFSRDRRNTGELFF. The CDR3 DNA reads as TGTGCCAGCAGTTTCAGCCGGGACAGGAGGAACACCGGGGAGCTGTTTTTT.

This clonotype has ten or more counts. The chain couples TRBV2 to TRBJ2-1; 9 bases are shared with TRBD2. The V gene end was trimmed by 4 bases and the J gene end by 0 bases; junction bases not matched to a gene: 1. This CDR3 comprises 15 residues. In germline, CDR1 is SNHLY, CDR2 FYNNEI. CDR3 amino acids: CASSGSGSSYNEQFF. The CDR3 nucleotides are TGTGCCAGCAGTGGTAGCGGGAGCTCCTACAATGAGCAGTTCTTC.

This clonotype has ten or more counts. The J gene is TRBJ2-7, the V gene TRBV19; no clear D gene. Germline values: CDR1 LNHDA, CDR2 SQIVND (reference sequence). The CDR3 length is 13 residues. The V and J ends lost 3 bases and 2 bases respectively, with 8 bases between them. The CDR3, as DNA: TGTGCCAGTAGTATTGCCCGTACCTACGAGCAGTACTTC. It is translated as CASSIARTYEQYF. The variable domain in full, with the rest retrieved from reference TRBV19 and TRBJ2-7, is DGGITQSPKYLFRKEGQNVTLSCEQNLNHDAMYWYRQDPGQGLRLIYYSQIVNDFQKGDIAEGYSVSREKKESFPLTVTSAQKNPTAFYLCASSIARTYEQYFGPGTRLTVT.

This clonotype has at least ten counts. The rearrangement links TRBV12-3 or TRBV12-4 to TRBJ2-7; 7 positions agree with TRBD2. V lost 8 bases to trimming and J lost 4 bases; unmatched junction nucleotides: 8. The CDR3 runs 13 residues. The CDR3 sequence is CASGLAVGYEQYF. The CDR3 coding sequence is TGTGCCAGCGGGCTAGCGGTAGGATACGAGCAGTACTTC.

With regard to this clonotype: This may arise from a read error, as a much more abundant clone is one base away. This chain uses TRBV7-9 with TRBJ2-1, with TRBD1 identical over 8 bases. TRBJ2-7 explains the end of the DNA better; the J call may be wrong. Germline CDR1 SEHNR, CDR2 FQNEAQ (reference sequence). CDR3 length: 15 residues. The CDR3 is CASSPRGRNYNEQYF. For the CDR3, the DNA is TGTGCCAGCAGCCCCAGGGGGCGGAATTACAATGAGCAGTACTTC.

The rearrangement links TRBV4-1 to TRBJ2-7; 7 positions agree with TRBD2. Trimming cost V 4 bases and J 2 bases; bases outside gene matches: 14. The CDR3 runs to 17 residues. CDR1 is MGHRA, CDR2 YSYEKL, per germline. The CDR3, as DNA: TGCGCCAGCAGCCTGACTACTAGCGACACGCCGACCTACGAGCAGTACTTC. Encoded protein: CASSLTTSDTPTYEQYF.

This clonotype has a count of ten or more. The chain has TRBV6-1 and TRBJ1-1; 11 nucleotides align to TRBD1. This CDR3 spans 13 amino acids. CDR1 and CDR2 from the germline V gene are MNHNS and SASEGT. Germline trimming cut 9 bases from V and 3 bases from J; bases unmatched to any gene: 3. The CDR3 here is CARDRGPDTEAFF. CDR3 DNA sequence: TGTGCCAGGGACAGGGGGCCGGACACTGAAGCTTTCTTT.

The V gene is TRBV3-1, the J gene TRBJ1-3; no definite D call. The CDR3 consists of 13 residues. Trimming removed 6 bases at V and 0 bases at J, with 6 bases between. Germline V gives CDR1 LGHDT, CDR2 YNNKEL (reference sequence). The CDR3 loop reads CASRGISGNTIYF. As DNA, the CDR3 is TGTGCCAGCAGAGGGATCTCTGGAAACACCATATATTTT.